The next 21 T cell receptor beta chains were all read from a single sample in a study of T cell repertoires in cytomegalovirus infection (dated by TCRdb to the late 2010s). The sample was run on an Illumina HiSeq 1500. TCRdb's own reprocessing of the public reads used fastp at Q25 and MiXCR and kept productive beta chains. Entries that share a CDR3 protein sequence are merged under the most common genes and DNA. The sample data list 740,000 or so distinct CDR3 sequences, and 35% to 45% of these were observed just once. Around 2.8% of the sample goes to the ten largest clones. The specimen was PBMCs. These receptor sequences come from a human donor in good health (CMV status not recorded). Some clones in this sample may be carry-over from other donors' samples.

This clonotype was counted between two and nine times. The chain couples TRBV19 to TRBJ2-3; TRBD2 matches at 12 bases. Germline V gene lookup returns CDR1 LNHDA and CDR2 SQIVND (reference sequence). The CDR3 extends over 17 amino acids. Trimming removed 6 bases from V and 2 bases from J; junction bases left unmatched: 9. The CDR3, as DNA: TGTGCCAGTAGAACTAGCGGGGGGCCTCCGAACACAGATACGCAGTATTTT. Translating gives CASRTSGGPPNTDTQYF.

The chain joins TRBV6-1 to TRBJ2-3; weak D call: TRBD2 (5 bases). CDR1 and CDR2 from the germline V gene are MNHNS and SASEGT. V was clipped by 6 bases and J by 2 bases, with 12 bases between them. This CDR3 is built from 14 residues. CDR3 nucleotides: TGTGCCAGCAGCTGGACGGAGGACACAGATACGCAGTATTTT. This codes for CASSWTEDTDTQYF.

The gene calls are TRBV18 and TRBJ2-1; perhaps TRBD2 as D (6 bases). Germline assignment: CDR1 KGHSH and CDR2 LQKENI. CDR3 length: 13 amino acids. Trimming removed 4 bases at V and 7 bases at J, with 11 bases between. In nucleotides, the CDR3 is TGTGCCAGCTCACTAGCCGCGGGGAATGAGCAGTTCTTC. It is translated as CASSLAAGNEQFF.

The chain joins TRBV6-1 to TRBJ2-3; TRBD2 matches at 7 bases. The germline V gene has CDR1 MNHNS and CDR2 SASEGT. CDR3 length equals 19 residues. V trimming: 6 bases; J trimming: 9 bases; junction bases outside the gene matches: 27. The CDR3 loop reads CASSLTVYRTSSETSTQYF. CDR3 in DNA: TGTGCCAGCAGCCTCACGGTCTATCGAACGTCGTCCGAGACTAGCACGCAGTATTTT.

This clonotype was recorded many times. The V call is TRBV6-1, the J call TRBJ2-1, with 9 bases fitting TRBD1. The CDR3 has 18 amino acids. Germline V gene sequence: CDR1 MNHNS, CDR2 SASEGT. After removal of 2 bases from V and 5 bases from J, the junction contained 13 bases not matched to a gene. CDR3 in DNA: TGTGCCAGCAGTGAATTCTTCGGGCGGGACAGGGTCCACAATGAGCAGTTCTTC. This encodes CASSEFFGRDRVHNEQFF.

V and J are TRBV10-3 and TRBJ2-1; D is undetermined. The V and J ends lost 3 bases and 3 bases respectively, with 15 bases between them. Germline loops: CDR1 ENHRY, CDR2 SYGVKD. CDR3 length: 16 residues. CDR3 nucleotides: TGTGCCATCAGTGATAATTCTGGAGACAACTACAATGAGCAGTTCTTC. Its protein product is CAISDNSGDNYNEQFF.

This clonotype has only a few counts. V is TRBV12-3 or TRBV12-4 and J is TRBJ2-1; 7 nucleotides line up with TRBD1. J was trimmed by 9 bases and V by 5 bases; bases with no gene match: 10. The CDR3 loop spans 14 amino acids. CDR3 amino acids: CASSILTGSGEQFF. The CDR3 bases are TGTGCCAGCAGTATTTTGACAGGGTCGGGTGAGCAGTTCTTC.

This clonotype has more than one count but fewer than ten. CDR3 loop: CSVGRQGAGDTQYF. The DNA for the CDR3 is TGCAGCGTTGGGCGACAGGGGGCCGGAGATACGCAGTATTTT. The rearrangement uses TRBV29-1 and TRBJ2-3; TRBD1 agrees at 10 bases. V shed 4 bases and J 5 bases; nucleotides not matched to a gene: 6. The CDR3 covers 14 residues. In germline, CDR1 is SQVTM, CDR2 ANQGSEA.

In its sample, this clonotype was seen many times. V and J are TRBV7-2 and TRBJ2-1, with D possibly being TRBD2 (6 bases). With 4 bases removed from V and 0 bases from J, the gap between germline ends came to 19 bases. Germline lookup yields CDR1 SGHTA and CDR2 FQGNSA. The CDR3 extends over 18 amino acids. The CDR3 loop is CASSSPSGWKSSYNEQFF. CDR3 DNA: TGTGCCAGCAGCTCCCCGAGCGGGTGGAAGAGCTCCTACAATGAGCAGTTCTTC. The whole variable domain, filled in from reference TRBV7-2 and TRBJ2-1, reads GAGVSQSPSNKVTEKGKDVELRCDPISGHTALYWYRQSLGQGLEFLIYFQGNSAPDKSGLPSDRFSAERTGGSVSTLTIQRTQQEDSAVYLCASSSPSGWKSSYNEQFFGPGTRLTVL.

This clonotype was seen at least ten times. The gene calls are TRBV7-2 and TRBJ1-1, with D uncertain. The germline V and J ends were trimmed by 3 bases and 10 bases, with 9 bases remaining between them. Per germline, CDR1 SGHTA and CDR2 FQGNSA. The CDR3 covers 11 residues. The CDR3 here is CASSFGHGAFF. In nucleotides, the CDR3 is TGTGCCAGCAGCTTCGGCCACGGAGCTTTCTTT.

This clonotype has a handful of counts. The chain carries TRBV20-1 and TRBJ2-7; 11 bases line up with TRBD2. The CDR3 totals 15 residues. With 5 bases clipped from V and 2 bases from J, the junction kept 8 bases outside the gene matches. The germline gives CDR1 DFQATT, CDR2 SNEGSKA (reference sequence). As DNA, the CDR3 is TGCAGTGCTGGTGACCCGGGACTAGCGGCCTACGAGCAGTACTTC. Protein product: CSAGDPGLAAYEQYF.

There are many counts of this clonotype. This sequence joins TRBV28 and TRBJ2-2; 12 nucleotides line up with TRBD2. The germline V gene has CDR1 MDHEN and CDR2 SYDVKM. The J segment lost 0 bases and the V segment lost 7 bases, leaving 6 bases of the junction unmatched. The CDR3 is 17 amino acids. The CDR3 DNA sequence: TGTGCCAGCACTCCGACTAGCGGGGGTACGAACACCGGGGAGCTGTTTTTT. Protein product: CASTPTSGGTNTGELFF.

The rearrangement links TRBV20-1 to TRBJ2-5; the match to TRBD1 covers 11 bases. The CDR3 extends over 15 amino acids. The germline CDR1 and CDR2 sequences are DFQATT and SNEGSKA (reference sequence). Losses at the gene ends were 6 bases for V and 8 bases for J; bases not matched to a gene: 14. The CDR3 bases are TGCAGTGCCCTCAAGTTTCCGGGACAGGGGGGAACCCAGTACTTC. The encoded protein is CSALKFPGQGGTQYF.

The V and J genes are TRBV6-1 and TRBJ2-7; 12 nucleotides agree with TRBD1. CDR1 and CDR2 from the germline V gene are MNHNS and SASEGT. The CDR3 has 15 amino acids. With V trimmed by 3 bases and J by 3 bases, 3 bases remained unmatched. This CDR3 reads CASSEGTGGVYEQYF. In nucleotides, the CDR3 is TGTGCCAGCAGTGAGGGGACAGGGGGCGTCTACGAGCAGTACTTC.

The gene calls are TRBV7-9 and TRBJ1-2; 7 nucleotides match TRBD1. The CDR3 has 12 residues. The germline V gene encodes CDR1 SEHNR and CDR2 FQNEAQ (reference sequence). The V gene end was trimmed by 3 bases and the J gene end by 8 bases; junction bases not matched to a gene: 3. The DNA for the CDR3 is TGTGCCAGCAGCTTTATACAGGGGGGCTACACCTTC. Translation: CASSFIQGGYTF.

This clonotype occurred a few times. The gene calls are TRBV6-1 and TRBJ2-7; D could derive from TRBD1 or TRBD2 (7 bases each). Trimming removed 11 bases from V and 1 base from J, with 21 bases in between. The CDR3 contains 15 residues. Germline-derived CDR1 and CDR2 are MNHNS and SASEGT. CDR3 bases: TGTGCCTGTGGCGCGGGGAGGGGACAGTCCTACGAGCAGTACTTC. This sequence encodes CACGAGRGQSYEQYF.

The J gene is TRBJ2-7, the V gene TRBV12-3 or TRBV12-4; D uncertain. The CDR3 has 13 amino acids. Trimming removed 7 bases at V and 6 bases at J, with 16 bases between. The CDR3 region has the DNA TGTGCCAGCAAACGGCACGACCACTCCGAGCAGTACTTC. Amino acid sequence: CASKRHDHSEQYF.

The V and J genes are TRBV6-8 and TRBJ1-2, with 7 nucleotides matching TRBD1. Germline CDR1 and CDR2: MNHGY and SAAAGT. J gave up 7 bases and V 6 bases, and 11 bases lay outside the gene matches. The CDR3 spans 14 residues. The CDR3 here is CASSLTSDRAGYTF. The DNA for the CDR3 is TGTGCCAGCAGCCTCACGAGCGACAGGGCTGGCTACACCTTC.

The CDR3 DNA sequence: TGTGCCAGTAGTATGCCCTGGACAGGGCGAACTAACTATGGCTACACCTTC. Translated: CASSMPWTGRTNYGYTF. This sequence joins TRBV19 and TRBJ1-2; 8 bases align to TRBD1. Germline CDR1 and CDR2: LNHDA and SQIVND (reference sequence). The CDR3 loop spans 17 amino acids. V lost 3 bases and J lost 0; bases outside the gene matches: 9.

A note on this clonotype: The missing conserved phenylalanine or tryptophan at the end of this CDR3 makes a read error likely. The chain combines TRBV11-3 with TRBJ2-1, with D tentatively TRBD2 (6 bases). CDR3 length equals 13 residues. V was shortened by 5 bases and J by 6 bases, with 11 bases between the two germline ends. Germline CDR1 reads SGHNT; CDR2 reads YENEEA. CDR3 amino acids: CASSVGTPNEQFL. The DNA for the CDR3 is TGTGCCAGCAGCGTAGGGACTCCCAATGAGCAGTTCTTA.

This clonotype was found once. A much larger clone differs from this one at a single base, so this may be a read error. The chain employs TRBV7-3 and TRBJ2-1; 7 nucleotides align to TRBD2. Germline values: CDR1 SGHTA, CDR2 FQGTGA. This CDR3 is built from 16 residues. CDR3 DNA sequence: TGTGCCAGCAGCTTAATCGGGTTGGGGGACTACAATGAGCAGTTGTTC. It specifies CASSLIGLGDYNEQLF.